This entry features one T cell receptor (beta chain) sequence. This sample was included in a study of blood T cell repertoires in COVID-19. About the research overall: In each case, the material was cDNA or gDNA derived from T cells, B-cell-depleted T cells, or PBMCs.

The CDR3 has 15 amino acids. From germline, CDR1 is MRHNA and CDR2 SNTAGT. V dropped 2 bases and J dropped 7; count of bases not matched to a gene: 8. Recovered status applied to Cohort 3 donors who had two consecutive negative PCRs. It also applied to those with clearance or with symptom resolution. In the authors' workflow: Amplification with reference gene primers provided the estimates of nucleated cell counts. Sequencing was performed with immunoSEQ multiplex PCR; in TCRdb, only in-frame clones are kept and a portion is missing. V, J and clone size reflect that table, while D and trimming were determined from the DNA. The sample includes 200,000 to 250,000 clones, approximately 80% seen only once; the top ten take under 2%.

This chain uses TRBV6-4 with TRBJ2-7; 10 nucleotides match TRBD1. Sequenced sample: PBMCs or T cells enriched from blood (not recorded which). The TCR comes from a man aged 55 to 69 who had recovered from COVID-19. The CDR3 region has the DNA TGTGCCAGCAGTGACCGGGACAGGGGAGTAGAGGAGCAGTACTTC. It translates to CASSDRDRGVEEQYF.